The clone carrying this T cell receptor beta chain was recorded only once. Its specificity is not known. This specimen comes from a study of T cell responses to AZD1222 COVID-19 vaccine. Here immunoSEQ multiplex PCR was the method, and the copy in TCRdb shows in-frame clones only, minus some. Of around 190,000 clones in the sample, approximately 94% were seen once. The CDR3 spans 18 residues. V lost 0 bases, J lost 8 bases, and 9 bases stayed unmatched. Germline V lookup: CDR1 SGHTA, CDR2 FQGNSA. General study results and limits: Baseline serology detected seropositivity in only 6 or 7 AZD1222 recipients. Two AZD1222 administrations were followed by greater Spike-specific TCR breadth and depth. Of spike-specific TCRs, nearly half reportedly target regions left unmutated in variants. Most donors were white British and more were female, and clonal diversity was possibly underestimated.

This TCR was recovered from an adult who received the AZD1222 COVID-19 vaccine. The specimen comprised peripheral blood, sampled 28 days after the second AZD1222 dose. The chain recombines TRBV7-2 with TRBJ2-2; 13 bases match TRBD2. The CDR3 DNA sequence: TGTGCCAGCAGCTTAGCCCCACGGACTAGCGGGAGAGGGGGGGAGCTGTTTTTT. It specifies CASSLAPRTSGRGGELFF.